Listed below are T cell receptor beta chains from one sample, sequenced in a study of blood T cells in healthy people across ages. TCRdb reprocessed the 5' RACE reads via MiXCR and lists one record per CDR3 protein. The top ten hold over 10% of the sample, which has approximately 900,000 distinct CDR3 sequences, about 48% seen once. Material for sequencing was blood. The receptors shown here come from a man aged 25-45 years in good health. CDR3s include the opening cysteine and the closing phenylalanine or tryptophan. D genes are given only for firm matches. Clone size, where shown, is once, few, many, or a class for clones that have expanded.

D gene	clone size	V gene	J gene	CDR3 DNA	CDR3 protein
NA	NA	TRBV5-1	TRBJ1-1	TGCGCCAGCACCCTGAGGGGGATGAGCACTGAAGCTTTCTTT	CASTLRGMSTEAFF
NA	NA	TRBV6-6	TRBJ1-6	TGTGCCAGCAGGGAGGACAAGTCGAATTCACCCCTCCACTTT	CASREDKSNSPLHF
TRBD1	NA	TRBV18	TRBJ1-5	TGTGCCAGCTCACGACGGGACAGGGGCATTGGTCAGCCCCAGCATTTT	CASSRRDRGIGQPQHF
NA	few	TRBV5-1	TRBJ1-4	TGCGCCAGCAGCTTGGCCTCCGGCGAGGGTGAAAAACTGTTTTTT	CASSLASGEGEKLFF
NA	few	TRBV3-1	TRBJ2-7	TGTGCCAGCAGCCAAGGGCAGCGCTCCTACGAGCAGTACTTC	CASSQGQRSYEQYF
NA	NA	TRBV20-1	TRBJ2-7	TGCAGTGCTAGCGGATTACGGGCCTACGAGCAGTACTTC	CSASGLRAYEQYF
NA	once	TRBV28	TRBJ2-3	TGTGCCAGCCACGAGGTTCGGAGCGGACGGCAGTATTTT	CASHEVRSGRQYF
NA	once	TRBV12-3/TRBV12-4	TRBJ1-2	TGTGCCAGCAGTAGCTCCCAGACAGTTCGCGGCTATGGCTACACCTTC	CASSSSQTVRGYGYTF
NA	once	TRBV5-5	TRBJ1-1	TGTGCCAGCAGCCTCAACCCAGGGACCACTGAAGCTTTCTTT	CASSLNPGTTEAFF
NA	NA	TRBV20-1	TRBJ1-5	TGCAGTGCGACGGACGGGGGGAGCAATCAGCCCCAGCATTTT	CSATDGGSNQPQHF
NA	few	TRBV20-1	TRBJ1-1	TGCAGTGCTAGGGGTCGTTTGAGCGCTTTCTTT	CSARGRLSAFF
TRBD1	NA	TRBV7-2	TRBJ2-3	TGTGCCAGCAGCACACAGGGGAGCACAGATACGCAGTATTTT	CASSTQGSTDTQYF
NA	NA	TRBV5-1	TRBJ2-6	TGCGCCAGCAGCTTGGAGGGGGTGCGCTTTGGGGGCAACGTCCTGACTTTC	CASSLEGVRFGGNVLTF
NA	NA	TRBV20-1	TRBJ2-5	TGCAGTACTATCCCTCAGTTGAACCAAGAGACCCAGTACTTC	CSTIPQLNQETQYF